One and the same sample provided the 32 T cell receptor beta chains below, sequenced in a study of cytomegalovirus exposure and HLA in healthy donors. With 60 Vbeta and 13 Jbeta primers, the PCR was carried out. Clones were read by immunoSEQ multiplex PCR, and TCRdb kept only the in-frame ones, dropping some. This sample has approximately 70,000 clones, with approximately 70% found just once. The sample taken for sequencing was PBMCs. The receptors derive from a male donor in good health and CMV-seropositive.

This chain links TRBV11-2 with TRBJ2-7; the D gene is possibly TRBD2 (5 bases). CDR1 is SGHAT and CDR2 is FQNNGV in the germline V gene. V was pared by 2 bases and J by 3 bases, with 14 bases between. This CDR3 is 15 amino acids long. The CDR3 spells CASSLNGVYRYEQYF. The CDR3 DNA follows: TGTGCCAGCAGCTTAAACGGGGTCTACCGCTACGAGCAGTACTTC.

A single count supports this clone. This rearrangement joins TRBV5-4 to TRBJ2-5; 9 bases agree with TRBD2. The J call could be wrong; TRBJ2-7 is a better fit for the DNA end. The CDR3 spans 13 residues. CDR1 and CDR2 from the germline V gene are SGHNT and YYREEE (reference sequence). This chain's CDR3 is CASSQASGDEQYF. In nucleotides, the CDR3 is TGTGCCAGCAGCCAGGCTAGCGGGGACGAGCAGTACTTC.

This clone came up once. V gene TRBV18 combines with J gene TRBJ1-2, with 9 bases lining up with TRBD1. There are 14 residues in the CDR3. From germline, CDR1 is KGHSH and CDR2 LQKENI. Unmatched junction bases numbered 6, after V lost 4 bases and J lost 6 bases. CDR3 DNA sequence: TGTGCCAGCTCACAGGGACAGGGAGGGGATGGCTACACCTTC. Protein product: CASSQGQGGDGYTF.

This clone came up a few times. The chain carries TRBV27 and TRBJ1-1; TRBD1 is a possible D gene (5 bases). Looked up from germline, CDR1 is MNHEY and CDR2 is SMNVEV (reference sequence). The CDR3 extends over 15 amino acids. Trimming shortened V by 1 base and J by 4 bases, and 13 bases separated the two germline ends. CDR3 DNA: TGTGCCAGCAGTTTATGGGGTAGGGGTAGCACTGAAGCTTTCTTT. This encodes CASSLWGRGSTEAFF.

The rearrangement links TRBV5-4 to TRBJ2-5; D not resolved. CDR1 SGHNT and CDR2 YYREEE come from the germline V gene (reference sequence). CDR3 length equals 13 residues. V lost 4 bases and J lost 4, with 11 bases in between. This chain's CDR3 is CASSEGGRETQYF. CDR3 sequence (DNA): TGTGCCAGCAGCGAAGGTGGGCGAGAGACCCAGTACTTC.

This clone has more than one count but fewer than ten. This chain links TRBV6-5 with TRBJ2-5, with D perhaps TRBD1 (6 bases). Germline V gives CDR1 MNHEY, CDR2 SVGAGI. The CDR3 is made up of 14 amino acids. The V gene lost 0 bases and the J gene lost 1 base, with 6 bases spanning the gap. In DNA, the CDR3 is TGTGCCAGCAGTTACTCGACAGGCCAAGAGACCCAGTACTTC. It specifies CASSYSTGQETQYF.

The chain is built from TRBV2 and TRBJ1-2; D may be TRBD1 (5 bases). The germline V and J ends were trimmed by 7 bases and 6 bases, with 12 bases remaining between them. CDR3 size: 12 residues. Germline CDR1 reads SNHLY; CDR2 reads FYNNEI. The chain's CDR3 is CASKGQGNGYTF. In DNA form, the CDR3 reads TGTGCCAGCAAAGGGCAGGGAAATGGCTACACCTTC.

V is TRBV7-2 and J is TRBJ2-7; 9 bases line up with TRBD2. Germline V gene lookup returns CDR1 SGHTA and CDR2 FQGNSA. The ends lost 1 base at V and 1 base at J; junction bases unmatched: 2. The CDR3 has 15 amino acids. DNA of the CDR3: TGTGCCAGCAGCTTAGGACTAGCGGTATCCTACGAGCAGTACTTC. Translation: CASSLGLAVSYEQYF.

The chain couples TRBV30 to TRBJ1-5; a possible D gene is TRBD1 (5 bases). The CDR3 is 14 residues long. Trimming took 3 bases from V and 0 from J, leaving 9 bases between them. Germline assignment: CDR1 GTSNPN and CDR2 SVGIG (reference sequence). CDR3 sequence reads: CAWRGTYSNQPQHF. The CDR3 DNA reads TGTGCCTGGAGGGGGACTTATAGCAATCAGCCCCAGCATTTT.

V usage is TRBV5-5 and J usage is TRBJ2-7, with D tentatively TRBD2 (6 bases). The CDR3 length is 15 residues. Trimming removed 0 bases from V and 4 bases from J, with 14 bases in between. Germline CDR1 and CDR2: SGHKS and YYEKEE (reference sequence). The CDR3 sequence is CASSLVPQEGYEQYF. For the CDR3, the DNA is TGTGCCAGCAGCTTGGTGCCCCAGGAGGGATACGAGCAGTACTTC.

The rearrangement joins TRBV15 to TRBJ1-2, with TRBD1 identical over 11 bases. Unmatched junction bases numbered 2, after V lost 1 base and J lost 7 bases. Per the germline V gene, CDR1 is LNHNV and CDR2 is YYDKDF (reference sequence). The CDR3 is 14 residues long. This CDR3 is CATSRVGTGGGYTF. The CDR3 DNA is TGTGCCACCAGCAGAGTCGGGACAGGGGGTGGCTACACCTTC.

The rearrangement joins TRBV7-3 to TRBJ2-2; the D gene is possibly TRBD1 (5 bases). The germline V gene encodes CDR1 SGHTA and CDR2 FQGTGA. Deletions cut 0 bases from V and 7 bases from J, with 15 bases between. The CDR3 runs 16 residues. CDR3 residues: CASSLTVDRQGGELFF. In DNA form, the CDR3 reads TGTGCCAGCAGCTTAACCGTAGATCGGCAGGGCGGGGAGCTGTTTTTT.

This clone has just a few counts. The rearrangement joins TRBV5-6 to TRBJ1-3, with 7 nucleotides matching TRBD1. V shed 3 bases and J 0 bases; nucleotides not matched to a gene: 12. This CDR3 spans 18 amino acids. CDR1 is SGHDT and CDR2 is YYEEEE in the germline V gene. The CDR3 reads CASSWGPGQWDSGNTIYF. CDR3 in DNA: TGTGCCAGCAGCTGGGGCCCGGGACAGTGGGACTCTGGAAACACCATATATTTT.

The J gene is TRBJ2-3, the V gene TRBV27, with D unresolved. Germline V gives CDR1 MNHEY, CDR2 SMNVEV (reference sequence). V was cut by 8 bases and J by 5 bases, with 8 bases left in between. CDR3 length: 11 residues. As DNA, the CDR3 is TGTGCCAGCGCCTCAGGAGATACGCAGTATTTT. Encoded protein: CASASGDTQYF.

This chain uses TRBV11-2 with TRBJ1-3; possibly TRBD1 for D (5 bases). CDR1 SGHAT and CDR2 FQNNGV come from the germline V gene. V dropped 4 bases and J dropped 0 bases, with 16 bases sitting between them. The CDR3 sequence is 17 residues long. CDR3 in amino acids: CASSWGVPSFSGNTIYF. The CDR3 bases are TGTGCCAGCAGCTGGGGGGTGCCGAGTTTCTCTGGAAACACCATATATTTT. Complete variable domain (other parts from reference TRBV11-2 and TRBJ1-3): EAGVAQSPRYKIIEKRQSVAFWCNPISGHATLYWYQQILGQGPKLLIQFQNNGVVDDSQLPKDRFSAERLKGVDSTLKIQPAKLEDSAVYLCASSWGVPSFSGNTIYFGEGSWLTVV.

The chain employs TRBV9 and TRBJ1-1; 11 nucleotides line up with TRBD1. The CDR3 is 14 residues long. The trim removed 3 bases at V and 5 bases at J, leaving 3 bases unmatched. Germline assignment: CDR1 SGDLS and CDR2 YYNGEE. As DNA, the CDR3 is TGTGCCAGCAGCGGAGGGACAGGGGGGACTGAAGCTTTCTTT. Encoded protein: CASSGGTGGTEAFF.

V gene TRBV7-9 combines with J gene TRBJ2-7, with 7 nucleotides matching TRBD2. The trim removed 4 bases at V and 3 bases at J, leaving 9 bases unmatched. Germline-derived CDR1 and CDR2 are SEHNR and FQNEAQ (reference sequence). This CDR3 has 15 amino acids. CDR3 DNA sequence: TGTGCCAGCAGCTCGGGTTTTGGGGGGGGCTACGAGCAGTACTTC. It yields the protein CASSSGFGGGYEQYF.

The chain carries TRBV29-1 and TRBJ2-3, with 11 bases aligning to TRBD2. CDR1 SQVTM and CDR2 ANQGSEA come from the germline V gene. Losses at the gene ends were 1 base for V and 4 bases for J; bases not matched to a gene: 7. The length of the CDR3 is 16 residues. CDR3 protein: CSVEGLAGGDPDTQYF. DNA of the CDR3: TGCAGCGTTGAAGGCCTAGCGGGAGGAGATCCAGATACGCAGTATTTT.

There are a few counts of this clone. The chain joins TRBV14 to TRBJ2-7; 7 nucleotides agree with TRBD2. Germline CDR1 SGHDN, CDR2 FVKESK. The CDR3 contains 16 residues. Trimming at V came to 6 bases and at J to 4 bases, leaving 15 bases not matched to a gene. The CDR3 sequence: CASRRLVGGGLYEQYF. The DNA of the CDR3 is TGTGCCAGCAGGCGCCTAGTCGGCGGGGGACTGTACGAGCAGTACTTC.

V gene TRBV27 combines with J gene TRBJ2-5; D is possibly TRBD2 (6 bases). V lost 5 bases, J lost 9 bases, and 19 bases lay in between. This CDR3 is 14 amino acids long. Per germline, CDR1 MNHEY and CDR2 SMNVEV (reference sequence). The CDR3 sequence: CASSPTGGWMPQYF. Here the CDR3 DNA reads TGTGCCAGCAGTCCTACTGGGGGGTGGATGCCCCAGTACTTC.

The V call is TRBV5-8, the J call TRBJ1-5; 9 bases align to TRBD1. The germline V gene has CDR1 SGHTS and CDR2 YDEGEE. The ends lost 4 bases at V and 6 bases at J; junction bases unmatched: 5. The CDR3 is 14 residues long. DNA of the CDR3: TGTGCCAGCAGCAGCCGGACAGGGGTTCAGCCCCAGCATTTT. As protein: CASSSRTGVQPQHF.

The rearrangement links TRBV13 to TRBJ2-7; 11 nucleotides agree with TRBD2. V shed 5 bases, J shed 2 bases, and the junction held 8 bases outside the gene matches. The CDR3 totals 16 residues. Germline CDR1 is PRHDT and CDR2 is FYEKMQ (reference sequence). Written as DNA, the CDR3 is TGTGCCAGCAGCCCTCCGGGACTAGCGGTTCCCTACGAGCAGTACTTC. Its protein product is CASSPPGLAVPYEQYF.

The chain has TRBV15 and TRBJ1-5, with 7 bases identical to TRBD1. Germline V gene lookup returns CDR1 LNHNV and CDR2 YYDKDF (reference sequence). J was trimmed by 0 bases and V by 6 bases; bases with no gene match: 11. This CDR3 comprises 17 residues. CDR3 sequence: CATSSQGETYSNQPQHF. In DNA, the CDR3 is TGTGCCACCAGTAGCCAGGGGGAAACCTATAGCAATCAGCCCCAGCATTTT.

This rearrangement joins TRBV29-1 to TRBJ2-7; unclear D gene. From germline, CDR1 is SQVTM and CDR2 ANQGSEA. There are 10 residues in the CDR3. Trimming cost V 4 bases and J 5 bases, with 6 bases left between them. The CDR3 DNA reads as TGCAGCGTTGCTGAGCACGAGCAGTACTTC. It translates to CSVAEHEQYF.

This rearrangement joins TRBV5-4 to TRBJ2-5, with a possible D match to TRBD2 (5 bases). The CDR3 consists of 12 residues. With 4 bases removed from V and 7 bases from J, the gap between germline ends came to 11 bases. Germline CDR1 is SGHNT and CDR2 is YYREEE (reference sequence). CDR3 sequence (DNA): TGTGCCAGCAGCCCAGACGGAGGGACCCAGTACTTC. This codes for CASSPDGGTQYF.

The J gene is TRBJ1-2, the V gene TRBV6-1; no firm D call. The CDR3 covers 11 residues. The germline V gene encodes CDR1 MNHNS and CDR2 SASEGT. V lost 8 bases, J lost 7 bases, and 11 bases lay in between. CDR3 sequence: CASQQNGGYTF. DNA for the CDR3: TGTGCCAGCCAACAGAATGGTGGCTACACCTTC.

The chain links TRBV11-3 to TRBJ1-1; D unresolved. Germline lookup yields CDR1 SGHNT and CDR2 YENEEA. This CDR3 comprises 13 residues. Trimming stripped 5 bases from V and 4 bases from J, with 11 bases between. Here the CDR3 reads CASSLGAGTEAFF. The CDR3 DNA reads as TGTGCCAGCAGCCTAGGCGCGGGCACTGAAGCTTTCTTT.

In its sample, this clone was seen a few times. In DNA form, the CDR3 reads TGCGCCAGCAGTATTGTAGCGGGAGGGTCCAGTGAGCAGTTCTTC. Translated, it gives CASSIVAGGSSEQFF. The chain has TRBV5-1 and TRBJ2-1, with TRBD2 matching over 11 bases. CDR3 size: 15 residues. Germline CDR1 is SGHRS and CDR2 is YFSETQ. V lost 5 bases to trimming and J lost 9 bases; unmatched junction nucleotides: 10.

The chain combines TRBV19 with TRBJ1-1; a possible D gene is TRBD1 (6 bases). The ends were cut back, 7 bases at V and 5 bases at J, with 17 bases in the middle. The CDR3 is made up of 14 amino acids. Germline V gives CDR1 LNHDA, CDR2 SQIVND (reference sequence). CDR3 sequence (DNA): TGTGCCAGTAAGGGGGATACACAGTGGACTGAAGCTTTCTTT. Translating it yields CASKGDTQWTEAFF.

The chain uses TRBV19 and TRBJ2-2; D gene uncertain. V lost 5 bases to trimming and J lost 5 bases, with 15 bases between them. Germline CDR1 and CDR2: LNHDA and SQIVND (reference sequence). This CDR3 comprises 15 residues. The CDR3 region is CASSFVTLVTGELFF. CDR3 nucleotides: TGTGCCAGTAGTTTCGTCACTTTGGTAACCGGGGAGCTGTTTTTT.

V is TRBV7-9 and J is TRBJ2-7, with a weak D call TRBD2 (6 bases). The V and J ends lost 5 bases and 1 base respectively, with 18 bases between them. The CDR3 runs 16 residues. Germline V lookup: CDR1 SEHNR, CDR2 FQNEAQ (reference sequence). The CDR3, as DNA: TGTGCCAGCAGCCTAACTGACCGGGACTGGTCCTACGAGCAGTACTTC. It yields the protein CASSLTDRDWSYEQYF.

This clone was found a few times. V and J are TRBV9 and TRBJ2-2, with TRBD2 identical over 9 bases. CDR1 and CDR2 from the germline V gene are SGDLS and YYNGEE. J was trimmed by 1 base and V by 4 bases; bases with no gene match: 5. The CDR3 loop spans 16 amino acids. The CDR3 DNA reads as TGTGCCAGCAGCCAAACTAGCGGGTGGAACACCGGGGAGCTGTTTTTT. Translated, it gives CASSQTSGWNTGELFF.